This T cell receptor beta chain was retrieved from a study of radiation and T cells in renal cell carcinoma. General study findings and limits: From baseline, blood top tumor clonotypes peaked at 2 weeks post-radiation. Baseline intratumoral clonotype presence is unknown without pretreatment biopsies.

As to this clone: The antigen remains undetermined.

TCRdb's copy holds only in-frame clones and misses some; the assay was immunoSEQ multiplex PCR. The sample has some 150,000 clones, 70% to 90% seen once. As to time point: baseline pretreatment blood. Noted treatment: 15 Gy SBRT to primary tumor, nephrectomy 4 weeks later. The tumor was a clear cell renal cell carcinoma. This CDR3 contains 15 residues. Unmatched junction bases numbered 4, after V lost 4 bases and J lost 0 bases. In germline, CDR1 is SGHTS, CDR2 YDEGEE. The sequencing used blood, collected from a patient whose treatment included radiotherapy and nephrectomy. The receptor's source is a woman aged 45-65 years with renal cell carcinoma. V is TRBV5-8 and J is TRBJ2-3, with 8 nucleotides matching TRBD1. The CDR3: CASSQGQDSTDTQYF. The DNA for the CDR3 is TGTGCCAGCAGCCAGGGACAGGACAGCACAGATACGCAGTATTTT.